This note documents a single T cell receptor (beta chain) sequence. The protocol was immunoSEQ multiplex PCR, while the TCRdb copy is restricted to in-frame clones and leaves out a portion. The sample records some 2 million clones, 95% being singletons. This sample was taken from a study of shared clonotypes between healthy human individuals. The germline CDR1 and CDR2 sequences are SGHRS and YFSETQ. Trimming stripped 1 base from V and 4 bases from J, with 11 bases between. The CDR3 runs 14 residues. The specimen sequenced was naive CD4+ T cells sorted from blood. The subset: CD45RA+ positively selected. The sequence was obtained from a man in his late teens or twenties in good health. The chain uses TRBV5-1 and TRBJ1-1; D not certain. The DNA of the CDR3 is TGCGCCAGCAGCTTGAATGAGGGCCCCACTGAAGCTTTCTTT. Translated: CASSLNEGPTEAFF.